The following is a TCR beta chain sequence with its context. This record belongs to a study of CD8+CD57+ T cells in acquired aplastic anemia. There are 15 residues in the CDR3. V lost 4 bases, J lost 3 bases, and 9 bases stayed unmatched. Per germline, CDR1 SGDLS and CDR2 YYNGEE. Investigators profiled TCR beta VDJ and CDR3 from genomic DNA template. From the reads, TCRdb called clonotypes with MiXCR, one entry per CDR3 protein. The profile covers 200,000 or so distinct CDR3 sequences, with over 60% appearing a single time and around 46% taken by the ten largest. Sequencing input: sorted CD4+, CD8+, or CD8+CD57+ T cells (not recorded which) from PBMCs. The V gene is TRBV9, the J gene TRBJ2-7; 8 bases agree with TRBD1. The sequence was obtained from a human donor with severe aplastic anemia or a healthy control (not recorded which). This CDR3 is CASSSQGAHNYEQYF. DNA of the CDR3: TGTGCCAGCAGCTCTCAGGGGGCCCATAACTACGAGCAGTACTTC.